This paragraph reports one T cell receptor (beta chain). Its antigen is not identified. This sample was taken from a study of T cells in localized non-small cell lung cancer. This table comes from immunoSEQ multiplex PCR, and its TCRdb copy is limited to in-frame clones, with some not included. The data show around 1,800 clones, approximately 25% seen once. The CDR3 runs 14 residues. The V end was cut by 3 bases, the J end by 5 bases, with 13 bases between. The germline CDR1 and CDR2 sequences are SGHNT and YENEEA. Study observations and caveats: Of the tissues analyzed, uninvolved adjacent lung showed maximal T cell clonality, greater than tumor.

The specimen was lung tumor tissue, collected before any cancer treatment. V is TRBV11-3 and J is TRBJ2-5; D remains unclear. The sequence was obtained from a woman between 40 and 69 years old with stage I lung adenocarcinoma. This CDR3 is CASSLYISLETQYF. Here the CDR3 DNA reads TGTGCCAGCAGCTTGTATATCTCCCTTGAGACCCAGTACTTC.